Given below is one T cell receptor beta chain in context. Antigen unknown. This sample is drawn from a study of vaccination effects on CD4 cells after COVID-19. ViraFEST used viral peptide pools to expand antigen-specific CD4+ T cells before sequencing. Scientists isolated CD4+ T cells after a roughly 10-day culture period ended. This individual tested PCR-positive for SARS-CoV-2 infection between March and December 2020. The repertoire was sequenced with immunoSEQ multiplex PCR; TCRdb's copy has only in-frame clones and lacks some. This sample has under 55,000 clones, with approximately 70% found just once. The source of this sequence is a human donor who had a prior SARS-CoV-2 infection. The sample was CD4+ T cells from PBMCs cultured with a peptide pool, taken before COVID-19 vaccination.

The CDR3 DNA follows: TGTGCCAGCACTGCCGACAGGTTCCTTCAGCCCCAGCATTTT. Translated, it gives CASTADRFLQPQHF. V is TRBV6-5 and J is TRBJ1-5; possibly TRBD1 for D (6 bases). The germline CDR1 and CDR2 sequences are MNHEY and SVGAGI. The CDR3 runs to 14 residues. The V gene lost 7 bases and the J gene lost 6 bases, with 16 bases spanning the gap.